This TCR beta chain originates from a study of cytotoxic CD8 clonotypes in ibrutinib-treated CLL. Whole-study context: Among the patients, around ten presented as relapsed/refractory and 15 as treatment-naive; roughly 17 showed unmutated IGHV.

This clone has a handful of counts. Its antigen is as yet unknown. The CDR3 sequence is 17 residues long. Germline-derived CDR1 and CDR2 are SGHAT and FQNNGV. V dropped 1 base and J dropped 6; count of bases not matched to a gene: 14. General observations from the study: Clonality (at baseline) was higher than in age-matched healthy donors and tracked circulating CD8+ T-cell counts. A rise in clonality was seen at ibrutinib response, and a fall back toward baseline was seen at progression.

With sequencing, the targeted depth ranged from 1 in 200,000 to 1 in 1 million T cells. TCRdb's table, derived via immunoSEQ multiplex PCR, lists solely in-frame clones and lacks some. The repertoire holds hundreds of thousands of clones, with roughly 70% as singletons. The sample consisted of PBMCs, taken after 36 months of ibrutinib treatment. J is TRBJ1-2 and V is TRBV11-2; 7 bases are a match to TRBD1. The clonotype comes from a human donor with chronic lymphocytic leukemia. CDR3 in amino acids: CASSLAPARQGSDGYTF. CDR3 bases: TGTGCCAGCAGCTTAGCCCCTGCCCGACAGGGCAGTGATGGCTACACCTTC.